Here is one T cell receptor beta chain with its context. The protocol was immunoSEQ multiplex PCR, while the TCRdb copy is restricted to in-frame clones and leaves out a portion. This sample yields about 2.4 million clones, of which about 92% are seen a single time; roughly 0.13% belongs to the top ten. This sample is drawn from a study of shared clonotypes between healthy human individuals. This CDR3 region has 15 residues. The V end was cut by 5 bases, the J end by 4 bases, with 17 bases between. Germline loops: CDR1 SGHTA, CDR2 FQGTGA. The chain recombines TRBV7-3 with TRBJ2-5, with D maybe TRBD1 (5 bases). Material: naive CD4+ T cells sorted from blood. Subset given: CD45RA+ positively selected. This receptor was obtained from a man between 18 and 35 years old in good health. The CDR3 protein is CASSPRAGATETQYF. CDR3 bases: TGTGCCAGCAGCCCCAGAGCTGGGGCTACAGAGACCCAGTACTTC.